This record covers a single TCR beta chain. The sample belongs to a study of OX40 agonist ivuxolimab in advanced cancers. CDR1 and CDR2 from the germline V gene are SEHNR and FQNEAQ (reference sequence). V lost 5 bases and J lost 1, with 12 bases in between. The CDR3 is 15 amino acids. The assay was immunoSEQ multiplex PCR, and TCRdb's table has in-frame clones only and misses some. The repertoire consists of approximately 75,000 clones, with roughly 90% occurring once and the leading ten covering around 0.35%. The receptor comes from an adult with an advanced solid tumor such as melanoma, head and neck, liver or kidney cancer. The starting material was CD4+ or CD8+ T cells sorted from blood, obtained in a trial of the OX40 agonist ivuxolimab. V usage is TRBV7-9 and J usage is TRBJ1-5, with D unclear. CDR3 nucleotides: TGTGCCAGCAGCACGACGGAGGCAAGCAATCAGCCCCAGCATTTT. It encodes CASSTTEASNQPQHF.